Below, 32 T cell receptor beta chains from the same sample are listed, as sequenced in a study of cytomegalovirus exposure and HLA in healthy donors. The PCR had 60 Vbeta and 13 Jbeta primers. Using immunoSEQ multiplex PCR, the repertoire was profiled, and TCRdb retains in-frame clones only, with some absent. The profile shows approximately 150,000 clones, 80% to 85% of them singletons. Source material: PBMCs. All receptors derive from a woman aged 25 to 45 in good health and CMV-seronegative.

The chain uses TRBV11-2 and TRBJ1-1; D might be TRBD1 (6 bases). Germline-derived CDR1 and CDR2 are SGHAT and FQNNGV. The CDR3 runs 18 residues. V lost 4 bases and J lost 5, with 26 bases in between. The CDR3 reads CASSSRTVSRPERTEAFF. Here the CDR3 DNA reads TGTGCCAGCAGCTCGAGGACAGTTAGCAGGCCCGAGAGGACTGAAGCTTTCTTT.

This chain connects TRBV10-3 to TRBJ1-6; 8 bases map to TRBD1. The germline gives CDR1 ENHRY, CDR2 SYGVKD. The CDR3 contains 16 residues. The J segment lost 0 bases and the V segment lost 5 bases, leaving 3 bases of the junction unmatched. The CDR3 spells CAISWTGSSYNSPLHF. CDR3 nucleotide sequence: TGTGCCATCAGTTGGACAGGGAGCTCCTATAATTCACCCCTCCACTTT.

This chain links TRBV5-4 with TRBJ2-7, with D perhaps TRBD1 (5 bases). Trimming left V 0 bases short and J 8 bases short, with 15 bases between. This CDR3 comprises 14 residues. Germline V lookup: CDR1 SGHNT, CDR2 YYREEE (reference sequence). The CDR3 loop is CASSLEGVPTKQYF. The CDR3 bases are TGTGCCAGCAGCTTGGAAGGGGTTCCTACGAAGCAGTACTTC.

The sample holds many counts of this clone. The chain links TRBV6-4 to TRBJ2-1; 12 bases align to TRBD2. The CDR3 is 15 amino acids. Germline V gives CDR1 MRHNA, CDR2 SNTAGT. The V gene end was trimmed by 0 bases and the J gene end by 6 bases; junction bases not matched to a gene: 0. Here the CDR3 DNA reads TGTGCCAGCAGTGACTCGACTAGCGGGAGCAATGAGCAGTTCTTC. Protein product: CASSDSTSGSNEQFF.

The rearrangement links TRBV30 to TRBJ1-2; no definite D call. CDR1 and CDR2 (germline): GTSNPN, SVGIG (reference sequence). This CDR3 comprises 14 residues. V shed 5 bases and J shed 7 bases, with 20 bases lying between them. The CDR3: CAWRFPGSAPGYTF. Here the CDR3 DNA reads TGTGCCTGGCGGTTCCCCGGGAGTGCTCCTGGCTACACCTTC.

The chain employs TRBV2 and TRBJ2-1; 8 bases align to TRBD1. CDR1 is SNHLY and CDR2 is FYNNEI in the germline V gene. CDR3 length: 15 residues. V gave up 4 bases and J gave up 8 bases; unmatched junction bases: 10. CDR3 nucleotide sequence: TGTGCCAGCAGTGTTCAGGGGGCCAGGTTTGATGAGCAGTTCTTC. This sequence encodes CASSVQGARFDEQFF.

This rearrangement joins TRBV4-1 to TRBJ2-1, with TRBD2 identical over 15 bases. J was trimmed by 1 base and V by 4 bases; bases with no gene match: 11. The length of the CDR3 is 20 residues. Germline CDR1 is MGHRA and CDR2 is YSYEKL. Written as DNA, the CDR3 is TGCGCCAGCAGCCCAAGGGGAGGACTAGCGGGGGGGACTTCCTACAATGAGCAGTTCTTC. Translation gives CASSPRGGLAGGTSYNEQFF.

CDR3 nucleotide sequence: TGTGCCAGCAGCAGACTAGCGGGGGGGACCCAGTACTTC. It codes for CASSRLAGGTQYF. V is TRBV11-3 and J is TRBJ2-5; 13 bases map to TRBD2. CDR3 length equals 13 residues. V was clipped by 5 bases and J by 7 bases; unmatched bases: 1. Germline assignment: CDR1 SGHNT and CDR2 YENEEA.

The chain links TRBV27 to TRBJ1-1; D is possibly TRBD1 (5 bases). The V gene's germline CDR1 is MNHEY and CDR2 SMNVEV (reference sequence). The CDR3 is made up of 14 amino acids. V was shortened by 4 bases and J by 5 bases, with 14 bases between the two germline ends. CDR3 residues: CASSSFQGSTEAFF. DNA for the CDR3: TGTGCCAGCAGTTCTTTTCAGGGTAGTACTGAAGCTTTCTTT.

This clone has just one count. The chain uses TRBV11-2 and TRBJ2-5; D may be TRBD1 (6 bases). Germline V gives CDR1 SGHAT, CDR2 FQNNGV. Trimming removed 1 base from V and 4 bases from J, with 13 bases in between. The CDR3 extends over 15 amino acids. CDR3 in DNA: TGTGCCAGCAGCTTAGGAGGGGGAATCGGAGAGACCCAGTACTTC. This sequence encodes CASSLGGGIGETQYF. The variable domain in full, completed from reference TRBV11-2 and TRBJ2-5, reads EAGVAQSPRYKIIEKRQSVAFWCNPISGHATLYWYQQILGQGPKLLIQFQNNGVVDDSQLPKDRFSAERLKGVDSTLKIQPAKLEDSAVYLCASSLGGGIGETQYFGPGTRLLVL.

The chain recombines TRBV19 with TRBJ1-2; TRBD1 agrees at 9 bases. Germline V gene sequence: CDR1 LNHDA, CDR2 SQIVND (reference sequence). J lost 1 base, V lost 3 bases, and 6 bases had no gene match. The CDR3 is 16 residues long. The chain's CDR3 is CASSMGETGGNYGYTF. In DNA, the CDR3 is TGTGCCAGTAGTATGGGAGAGACAGGGGGTAACTATGGCTACACCTTC. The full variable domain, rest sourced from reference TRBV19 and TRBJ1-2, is DGGITQSPKYLFRKEGQNVTLSCEQNLNHDAMYWYRQDPGQGLRLIYYSQIVNDFQKGDIAEGYSVSREKKESFPLTVTSAQKNPTAFYLCASSMGETGGNYGYTFGSGTRLTVV.

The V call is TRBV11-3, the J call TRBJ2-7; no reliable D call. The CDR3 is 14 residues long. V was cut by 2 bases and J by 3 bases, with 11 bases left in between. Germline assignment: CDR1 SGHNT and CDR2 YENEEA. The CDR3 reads CASSLSPEDYEQYF. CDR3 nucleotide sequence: TGTGCCAGCAGCTTATCCCCAGAAGACTACGAGCAGTACTTC.

This CDR3 is CSVIGQGNTEAFF. The DNA for the CDR3 is TGCAGCGTCATCGGACAGGGGAACACTGAAGCTTTCTTT. The V gene is TRBV29-1, the J gene TRBJ1-1; 8 nucleotides agree with TRBD1. Germline CDR1 and CDR2: SQVTM and ANQGSEA. Trimming removed 6 bases from V and 1 base from J; junction bases left unmatched: 4. The CDR3 covers 13 residues.

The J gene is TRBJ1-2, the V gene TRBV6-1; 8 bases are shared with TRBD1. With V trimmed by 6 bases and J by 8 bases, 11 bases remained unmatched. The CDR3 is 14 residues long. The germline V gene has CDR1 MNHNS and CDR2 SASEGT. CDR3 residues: CASSRAGGLKGYTF. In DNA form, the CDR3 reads TGTGCCAGCAGCAGAGCAGGGGGCCTAAAGGGCTACACCTTC.

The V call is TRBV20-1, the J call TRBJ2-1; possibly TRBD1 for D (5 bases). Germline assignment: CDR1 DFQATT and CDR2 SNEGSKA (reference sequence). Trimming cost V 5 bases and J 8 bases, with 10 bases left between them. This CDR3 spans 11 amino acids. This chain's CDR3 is CSAVDKHEQFF. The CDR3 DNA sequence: TGCAGTGCTGTGGACAAACATGAGCAGTTCTTC.

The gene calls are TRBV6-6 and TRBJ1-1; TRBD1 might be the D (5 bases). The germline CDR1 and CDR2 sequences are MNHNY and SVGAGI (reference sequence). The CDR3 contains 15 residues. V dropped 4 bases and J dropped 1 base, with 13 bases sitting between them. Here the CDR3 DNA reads TGTGCCAGCAGTTTACTCAGGGTTGGGAACACTGAAGCTTTCTTT. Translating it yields CASSLLRVGNTEAFF.

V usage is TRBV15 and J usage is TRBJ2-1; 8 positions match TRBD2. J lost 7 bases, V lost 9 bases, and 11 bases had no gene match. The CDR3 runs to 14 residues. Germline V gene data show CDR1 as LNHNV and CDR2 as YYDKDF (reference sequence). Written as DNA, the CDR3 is TGTGCCACGGGGCCCGGCCGCGGGGGGAATGAGCAGTTCTTC. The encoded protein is CATGPGRGGNEQFF.

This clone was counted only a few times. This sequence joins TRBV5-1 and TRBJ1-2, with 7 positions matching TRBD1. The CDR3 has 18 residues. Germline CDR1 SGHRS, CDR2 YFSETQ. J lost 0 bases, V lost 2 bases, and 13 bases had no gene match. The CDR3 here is CASSFSARRDSPNYGYTF. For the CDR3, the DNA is TGCGCCAGCAGCTTTTCCGCCCGCCGGGACAGCCCTAACTATGGCTACACCTTC. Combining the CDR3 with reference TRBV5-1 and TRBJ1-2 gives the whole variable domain KAGVTQTPRYLIKTRGQQVTLSCSPISGHRSVSWYQQTPGQGLQFLFEYFSETQRNKGNFPGRFSGRQFSNSRSEMNVSTLELGDSALYLCASSFSARRDSPNYGYTFGSGTRLTVV.

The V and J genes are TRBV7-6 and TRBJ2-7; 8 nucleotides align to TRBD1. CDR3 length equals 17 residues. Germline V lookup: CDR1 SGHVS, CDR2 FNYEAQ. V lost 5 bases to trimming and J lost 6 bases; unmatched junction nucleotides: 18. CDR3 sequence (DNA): TGTGCCAGCAGCCCAATACTGCCGGGACAGGTAATGGGCGAGCAGTACTTC. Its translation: CASSPILPGQVMGEQYF. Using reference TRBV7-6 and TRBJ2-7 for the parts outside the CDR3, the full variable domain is GAGVSQSPRYKVTKRGQDVALRCDPISGHVSLYWYRQALGQGPEFLTYFNYEAQQDKSGLPNDRFSAERPEGSISTLTIQRTEQRDSAMYRCASSPILPGQVMGEQYFGPGTRLTVT.

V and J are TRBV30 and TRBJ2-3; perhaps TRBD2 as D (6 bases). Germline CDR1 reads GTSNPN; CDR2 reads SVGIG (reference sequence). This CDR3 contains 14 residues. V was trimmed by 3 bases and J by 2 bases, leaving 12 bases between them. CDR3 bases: TGTGCCTGGAGCAGAGAGGACTACACAGATACGCAGTATTTT. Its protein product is CAWSREDYTDTQYF.

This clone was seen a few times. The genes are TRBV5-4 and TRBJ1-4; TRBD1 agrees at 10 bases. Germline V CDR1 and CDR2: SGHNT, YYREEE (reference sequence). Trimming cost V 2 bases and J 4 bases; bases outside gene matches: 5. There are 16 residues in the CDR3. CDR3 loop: CASSFMTGGRNEKLFF. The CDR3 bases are TGTGCCAGCAGCTTCATGACAGGGGGCCGTAATGAAAAACTGTTTTTT.

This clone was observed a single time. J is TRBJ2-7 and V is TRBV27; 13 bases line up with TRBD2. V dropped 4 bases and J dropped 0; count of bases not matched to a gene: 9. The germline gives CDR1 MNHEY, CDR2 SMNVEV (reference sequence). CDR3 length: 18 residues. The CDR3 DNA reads TGTGCCAGCAGTTCCCTGACTAGCGGGGGGACCTACTCCTACGAGCAGTACTTC. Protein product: CASSSLTSGGTYSYEQYF.

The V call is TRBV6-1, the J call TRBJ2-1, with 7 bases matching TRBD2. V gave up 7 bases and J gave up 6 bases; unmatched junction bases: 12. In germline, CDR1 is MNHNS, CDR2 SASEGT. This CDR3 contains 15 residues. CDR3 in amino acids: CASNQGWGRGNEQFF. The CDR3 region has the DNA TGTGCCAGCAATCAAGGTTGGGGGAGGGGCAATGAGCAGTTCTTC.

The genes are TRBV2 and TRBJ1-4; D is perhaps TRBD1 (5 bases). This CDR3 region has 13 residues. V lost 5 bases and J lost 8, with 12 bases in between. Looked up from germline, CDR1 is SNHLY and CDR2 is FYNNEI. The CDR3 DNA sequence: TGTGCCAGCAGTCCCGACAGAGACGAAAAACTGTTTTTT. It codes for CASSPDRDEKLFF.

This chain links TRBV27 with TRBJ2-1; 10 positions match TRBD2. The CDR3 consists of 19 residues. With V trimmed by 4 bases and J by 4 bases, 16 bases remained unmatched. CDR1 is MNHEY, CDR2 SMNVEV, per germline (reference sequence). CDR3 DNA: TGTGCCAGCAGTTCCTCCTCCATAACTAGCGGGATGTTTTACAATGAGCAGTTCTTC. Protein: CASSSSSITSGMFYNEQFF.

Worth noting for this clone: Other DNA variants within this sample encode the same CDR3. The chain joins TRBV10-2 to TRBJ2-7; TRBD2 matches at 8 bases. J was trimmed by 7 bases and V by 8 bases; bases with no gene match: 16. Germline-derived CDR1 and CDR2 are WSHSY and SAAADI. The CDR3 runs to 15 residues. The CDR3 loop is CASGGGPGGGYEQYF. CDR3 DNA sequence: TGCGCCAGCGGCGGGGGGCCCGGTGGAGGTTATGAGCAGTACTTC.

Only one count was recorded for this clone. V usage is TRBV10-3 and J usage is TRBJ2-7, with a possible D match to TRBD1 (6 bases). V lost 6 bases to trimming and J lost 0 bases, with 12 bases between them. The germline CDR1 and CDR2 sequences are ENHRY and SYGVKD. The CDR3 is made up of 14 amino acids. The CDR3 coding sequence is TGTGCCATCAGGGGACACCTATCCTCCTACGAGCAGTACTTC. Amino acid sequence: CAIRGHLSSYEQYF.

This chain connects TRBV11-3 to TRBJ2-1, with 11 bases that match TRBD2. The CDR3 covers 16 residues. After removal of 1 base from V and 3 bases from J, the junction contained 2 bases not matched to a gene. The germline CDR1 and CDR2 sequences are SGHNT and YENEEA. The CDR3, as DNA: TGTGCCAGCAGCTTAGGGACTAGCGGGCGCTACAATGAGCAGTTCTTC. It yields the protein CASSLGTSGRYNEQFF.

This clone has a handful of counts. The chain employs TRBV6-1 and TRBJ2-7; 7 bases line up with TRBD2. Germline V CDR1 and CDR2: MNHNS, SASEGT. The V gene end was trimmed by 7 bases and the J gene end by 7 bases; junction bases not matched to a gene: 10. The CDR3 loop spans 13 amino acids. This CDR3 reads CASIWGQGGEQYF. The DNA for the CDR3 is TGTGCCAGCATCTGGGGCCAGGGAGGGGAGCAGTACTTC.

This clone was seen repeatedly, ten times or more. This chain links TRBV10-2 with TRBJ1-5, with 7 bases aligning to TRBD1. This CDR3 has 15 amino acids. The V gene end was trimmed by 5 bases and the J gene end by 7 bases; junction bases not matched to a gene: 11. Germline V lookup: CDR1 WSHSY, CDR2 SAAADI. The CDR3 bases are TGCGCCAGCAGTAGGGACAGAGGATCGGAACAGCCCCAGCATTTT. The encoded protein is CASSRDRGSEQPQHF.

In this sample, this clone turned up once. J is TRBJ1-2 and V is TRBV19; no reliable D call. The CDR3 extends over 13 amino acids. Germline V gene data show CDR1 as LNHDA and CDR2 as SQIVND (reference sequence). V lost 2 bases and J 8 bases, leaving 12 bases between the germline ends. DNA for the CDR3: TGTGCCAGTAGTATAAATCGGGTAGAGGGCTACACCTTC. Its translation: CASSINRVEGYTF.

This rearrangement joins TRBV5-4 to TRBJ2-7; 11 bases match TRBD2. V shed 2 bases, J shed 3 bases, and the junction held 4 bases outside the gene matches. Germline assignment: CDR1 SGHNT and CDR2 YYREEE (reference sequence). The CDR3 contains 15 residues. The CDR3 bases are TGTGCCAGCAGCTTAGGCACTAGCGGGGGCTACGAGCAGTACTTC. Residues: CASSLGTSGGYEQYF.